A single sample gave rise to the 7 T cell receptor beta chains below, sequenced in a study of T cell repertoires in cytomegalovirus infection. One entry per CDR3 protein results from TCRdb running MiXCR on the reads. The data show fewer than 550,000 distinct CDR3 sequences, approximately 32% seen once. Sample: PBMCs. These receptors all stem from a human donor in good health (CMV status not recorded). Some clones in this sample may be carry-over from other donors' samples.

In this sample, this clonotype turned up a few times. The chain couples TRBV28 to TRBJ2-5; TRBD2 matches at 7 bases. Germline CDR1 MDHEN, CDR2 SYDVKM. CDR3 length: 15 residues. The V gene end was trimmed by 5 bases and the J gene end by 4 bases; junction bases not matched to a gene: 10. This chain's CDR3 is CASSPLGGVRETQYF. The CDR3 DNA reads TGTGCCAGCAGTCCCCTGGGGGGGGTTCGAGAGACCCAGTACTTC.

With respect to this clonotype: Given a much more abundant clone one base away, this may be a read error. The chain combines TRBV5-4 with TRBJ1-2; 7 bases match TRBD1. The CDR3 contains 13 residues. The V and J ends lost 4 bases and 4 bases, in that order; junction bases with no gene match: 4. Germline V gene data show CDR1 as SGHNT and CDR2 as YYREEE (reference sequence). CDR3: CASSPDRTYGYTF. As DNA, the CDR3 is TGTGCCAGCAGCCCGGACAGGACCTATGGCTACACCTTC.

The rearrangement links TRBV12-3 or TRBV12-4 to TRBJ1-1; TRBD1 is a possible D gene (5 bases). Trimming shortened V by 5 bases and J by 4 bases, and 14 bases separated the two germline ends. The CDR3 is 14 amino acids. CDR3 in amino acids: CASSKTGGFTEAFF. Written as DNA, the CDR3 is TGTGCCAGCAGTAAGACCGGGGGGTTCACTGAAGCTTTCTTT.

The sample holds one count of this clonotype. The J gene is TRBJ2-7, the V gene TRBV20-1; D possibly corresponds to TRBD1 (6 bases). Germline loops: CDR1 DFQATT, CDR2 SNEGSKA (reference sequence). The germline V and J ends were trimmed by 5 bases and 9 bases, with 23 bases remaining between them. The CDR3 spans 14 residues. The CDR3 loop reads CSAHVGALSAGQYF. The CDR3 DNA sequence: TGCAGTGCTCACGTGGGGGCCTTATCTGCTGGGCAGTACTTC.

Notes on this clonotype: Given a much more abundant clone one base away, this may be a read error. The CDR3 loop reads CASSRLAGGVEKFF. The CDR3 bases are TGTGCCAGCAGTAGACTAGCGGGGGGAGTGGAGAAGTTCTTC. This chain joins TRBV12-3 or TRBV12-4 and TRBJ2-1, with 13 bases aligning to TRBD2. Trimming at V came to 5 bases and at J to 14 bases, leaving 9 bases not matched to a gene. This CDR3 has 14 residues.

Comments on this clonotype: A much larger clone sits a single nucleotide away, making a read error possible. The V and J genes are TRBV7-9 and TRBJ2-7, with D perhaps matching TRBD1 or TRBD2 (5 bases each). Per the germline V gene, CDR1 is SEHNR and CDR2 is FQNEAQ (reference sequence). The CDR3 extends over 14 amino acids. The CDR3 here is CSSSWSRDLREQYF. CDR3 in DNA: TGTTCCAGCAGCTGGTCTAGGGACCTTCGGGAGCAGTACTTC. The full variable domain, rest sourced from reference TRBV7-9 and TRBJ2-7, is DTGVSQNPRHKITKRGQNVTFRCDPISEHNRLYWYRQTLGQGPEFLTYFQNEAQLEKSRLLSDRFSAERPKGSFSTLEIQRTEQGDSAMYLCSSSWSRDLREQYFGPGTRLTVT.

The gene calls are TRBV20-1 and TRBJ1-6, with no clear D. V shed 6 bases and J shed 10 bases, with 16 bases lying between them. This CDR3 spans 13 amino acids. Germline V lookup: CDR1 DFQATT, CDR2 SNEGSKA (reference sequence). The chain's CDR3 is CSAAGGPGSPLHF. The CDR3, as DNA: TGCAGTGCCGCCGGTGGGCCGGGGTCACCCCTCCACTTT.